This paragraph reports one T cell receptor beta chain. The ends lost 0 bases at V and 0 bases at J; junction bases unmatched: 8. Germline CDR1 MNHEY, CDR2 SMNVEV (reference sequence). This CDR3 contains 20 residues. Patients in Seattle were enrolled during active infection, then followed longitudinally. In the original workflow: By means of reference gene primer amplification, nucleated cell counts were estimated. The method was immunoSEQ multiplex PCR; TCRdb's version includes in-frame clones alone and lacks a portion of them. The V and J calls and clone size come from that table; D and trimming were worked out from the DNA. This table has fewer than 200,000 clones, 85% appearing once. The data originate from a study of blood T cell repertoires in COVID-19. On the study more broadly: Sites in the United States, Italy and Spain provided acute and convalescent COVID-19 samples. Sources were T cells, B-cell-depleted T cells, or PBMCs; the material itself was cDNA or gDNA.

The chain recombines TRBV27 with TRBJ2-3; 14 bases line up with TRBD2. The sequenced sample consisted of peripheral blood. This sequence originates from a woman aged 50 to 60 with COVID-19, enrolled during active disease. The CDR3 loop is CASSLSRGLAGGTSTDTQYF. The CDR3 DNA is TGTGCCAGCAGTTTATCGAGAGGACTAGCGGGGGGAACTAGCACAGATACGCAGTATTTT.